The subject of this entry is one T cell receptor beta chain. Its antigen is unidentified. The CDR3 extends over 15 amino acids. Germline V gene sequence: CDR1 MNHNS, CDR2 SASEGT. Time point given: peak reinfection, 3 to 8 weeks after reinfection detection. Sorted cells were sequenced directly ex vivo without any in vitro expansion. Control naive CD8 T cells came from a couple of donors at all three reinfection time points. This specimen comes from a study of memory CD8 T cells in hepatitis C reinfection. Study details: HCV reinfection: RNA-positive following two negative tests at least 60 days apart.

Broader study findings: With about 5 donors, public clonotype conclusions could not be definitive.

Data came from immunoSEQ multiplex PCR; TCRdb stores just in-frame clones and leaves some out. The sample lists over 35,000 clones, roughly 90% occurring once. This sequence was found in a man aged 18 to 29 with hepatitis C virus infection. The chain uses TRBV6-1 and TRBJ2-5, with D perhaps matching TRBD2 (6 bases). TRBJ2-7 explains the end of the DNA better; the J call may be wrong. Specimen: naive CD8+ T cells sorted from blood. CDR3 protein: CASSEGVGGNYEQYF. DNA for the CDR3: TGTGCCAGCAGTGAGGGGGTGGGGGGAAACTACGAGCAGTACTTC.